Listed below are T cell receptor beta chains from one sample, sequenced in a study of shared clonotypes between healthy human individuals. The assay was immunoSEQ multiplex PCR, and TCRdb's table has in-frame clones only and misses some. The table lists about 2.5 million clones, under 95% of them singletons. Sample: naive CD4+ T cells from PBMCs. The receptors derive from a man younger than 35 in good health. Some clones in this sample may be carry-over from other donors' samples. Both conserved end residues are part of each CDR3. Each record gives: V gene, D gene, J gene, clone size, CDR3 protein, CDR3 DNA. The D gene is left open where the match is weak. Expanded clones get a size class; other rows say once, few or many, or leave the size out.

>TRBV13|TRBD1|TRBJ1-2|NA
CASSSTGGGGGYTF
TGTGCCAGCAGCTCCACAGGGGGCGGCGGTGGCTACACCTTC
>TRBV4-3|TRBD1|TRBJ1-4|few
CASSQDRGQNEKLFF
TGCGCCAGCAGCCAAGATCGGGGACAGAATGAAAAACTGTTTTTT
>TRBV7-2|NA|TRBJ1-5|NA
CASSQNSNQPQHF
TGTGCCAGCAGCCAGAATAGCAATCAGCCCCAGCATTTT
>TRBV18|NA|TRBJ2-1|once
CASSPLSGTRPYNEQFF
TGTGCCAGCTCACCACTGTCCGGGACAAGACCCTACAATGAGCAGTTCTTC
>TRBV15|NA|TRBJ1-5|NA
CATSTDNSNQPQHF
TGTGCCACCAGCACAGACAATAGCAATCAGCCCCAGCATTTT
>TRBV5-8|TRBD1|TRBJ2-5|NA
CASSLRQGAQETQYF
TGTGCCAGCAGCTTACGACAGGGGGCCCAAGAGACCCAGTACTTC
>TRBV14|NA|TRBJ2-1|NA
CASSYWGGRGPYNEQFF
TGTGCCAGCAGCTATTGGGGCGGACGAGGACCCTACAATGAGCAGTTCTTC
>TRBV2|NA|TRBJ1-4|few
CASSLMDSHATNEKLFF
TGTGCCAGCAGCCTTATGGACAGCCATGCGACTAATGAAAAACTGTTTTTT
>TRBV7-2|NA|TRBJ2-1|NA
CASSLPRDSYNEQFF
TGTGCCAGCAGCTTACCGCGGGACTCCTACAATGAGCAGTTCTTC
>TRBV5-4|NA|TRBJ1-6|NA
CASRDSSYNSPLHF
TGTGCCAGCAGGGACAGCTCCTATAATTCACCCCTCCACTTT
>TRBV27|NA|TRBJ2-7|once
CASSFPGRNEQYF
TGTGCCAGCAGTTTTCCCGGACGGAACGAGCAGTACTTC
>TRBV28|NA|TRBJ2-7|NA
CASSFYGQGYEQYF
TGTGCCAGCAGTTTTTACGGCCAGGGATACGAGCAGTACTTC